This passage covers 20 T cell receptor beta chains from one sample sequenced in a study of technical replicates of blood from a few donors. Generated by immunoSEQ multiplex PCR, the TCRdb table keeps only in-frame clones and is missing some. Of 70,000 or so clones in the sample, approximately 98% were seen once. The sample taken for sequencing was T cells isolated from PBMCs. These receptors were obtained from a human donor in good health.

This clone occurred a few times. The chain employs TRBV10-1 and TRBJ1-3; 7 bases match TRBD1. V gave up 8 bases and J gave up 2 bases; unmatched junction bases: 3. Germline V CDR1 and CDR2: WNHNN, SYGVQD (reference sequence). CDR3 length equals 13 residues. In nucleotides, the CDR3 is TGCGCCAGCCAGACAGGGACTGGAAACACCATATATTTT. Its translation: CASQTGTGNTIYF.

This chain connects TRBV30 to TRBJ2-2; D perhaps matches TRBD2 (5 bases). The germline gives CDR1 GTSNPN, CDR2 SVGIG (reference sequence). The V gene lost 0 bases and the J gene lost 7 bases, with 12 bases spanning the gap. The CDR3 loop spans 14 amino acids. The CDR3 bases are TGTGCCTGGAGTGTACTAGATCCGGGCGGGGAGCTGTTTTTT. Protein product: CAWSVLDPGGELFF.

J is TRBJ2-2 and V is TRBV15; D remains unclear. Germline V gene data show CDR1 as LNHNV and CDR2 as YYDKDF (reference sequence). V lost 5 bases and J 3 bases, leaving 7 bases between the germline ends. This CDR3 region has 13 residues. The CDR3 spells CATSLRYTGELFF. CDR3 bases: TGTGCCACCAGCCTCAGGTACACCGGGGAGCTGTTTTTT.

The chain couples TRBV11-3 to TRBJ1-3, with 7 bases lining up with TRBD1. The CDR3 runs 16 residues. J lost 4 bases, V lost 5 bases, and 11 bases had no gene match. Germline V gene data show CDR1 as SGHNT and CDR2 as YENEEA. In DNA form, the CDR3 reads TGTGCCAGCAGCAGACGGGGACAGAAGAGAGGAAACACCATATATTTT. Translating gives CASSRRGQKRGNTIYF.

This rearrangement joins TRBV6-5 to TRBJ1-2; 7 positions agree with TRBD1. Germline V gene sequence: CDR1 MNHEY, CDR2 SVGAGI. The CDR3 consists of 14 residues. The V gene end was trimmed by 5 bases and the J gene end by 6 bases; junction bases not matched to a gene: 9. The CDR3 coding sequence is TGTGCCAGCAGTCCAATGACAGGGACCCATGGCTACACCTTC. Amino acid sequence: CASSPMTGTHGYTF.

The chain has TRBV30 and TRBJ2-5, with D possibly matching TRBD2 (6 bases). This CDR3 spans 12 amino acids. Looked up from germline, CDR1 is GTSNPN and CDR2 is SVGIG (reference sequence). The chain's CDR3 is CAYVSGQETQYF. CDR3 bases: TGTGCTTATGTTAGCGGACAAGAGACCCAGTACTTC.

This rearrangement joins TRBV6-6 to TRBJ2-5, with a tentative D call TRBD2 (5 bases). This CDR3 is 16 amino acids long. Germline CDR1 is MNHNY and CDR2 is SVGAGI (reference sequence). Trimming pared 4 bases from V and 2 bases from J, leaving 17 bases between. The CDR3 loop is CASSSQDSSPQETQYF. CDR3 coding DNA: TGTGCCAGCAGTTCCCAGGACTCGTCGCCGCAAGAGACCCAGTACTTC.

This chain joins TRBV19 and TRBJ1-5, with D maybe TRBD1 (6 bases). CDR3 length: 13 amino acids. CDR1 LNHDA and CDR2 SQIVND come from the germline V gene (reference sequence). Trimming pared 4 bases from V and 7 bases from J, leaving 11 bases between. CDR3 coding DNA: TGTGCCAGTAGTACAGGGGAGAGACAGCCCCAGCATTTT. Residues: CASSTGERQPQHF. Drawing the rest from reference TRBV19 and TRBJ1-5, the complete variable domain is DGGITQSPKYLFRKEGQNVTLSCEQNLNHDAMYWYRQDPGQGLRLIYYSQIVNDFQKGDIAEGYSVSREKKESFPLTVTSAQKNPTAFYLCASSTGERQPQHFGDGTRLSIL.

The chain combines TRBV10-1 with TRBJ2-4, with 11 bases fitting TRBD1. The CDR3 loop spans 19 amino acids. From germline, CDR1 is WNHNN and CDR2 SYGVQD (reference sequence). The J segment lost 0 bases and the V segment lost 4 bases, leaving 11 bases of the junction unmatched. In nucleotides, the CDR3 is TGCGCCAGCAGTGGCCCGGGACAGGGGGTTAAGGAAGCCAAAAACATTCAGTACTTC. Its translation: CASSGPGQGVKEAKNIQYF.

V and J are TRBV2 and TRBJ2-7; 7 bases line up with TRBD1. V lost 6 bases to trimming and J lost 5 bases; unmatched junction nucleotides: 13. The CDR3 is 15 amino acids. Germline V gene data show CDR1 as SNHLY and CDR2 as FYNNEI. The CDR3 is CASSDTGATLNEQYF. In DNA form, the CDR3 reads TGTGCCAGCAGCGATACAGGGGCAACTTTAAACGAGCAGTACTTC. Drawing the rest from reference TRBV2 and TRBJ2-7, the complete variable domain is EPEVTQTPSHQVTQMGQEVILRCVPISNHLYFYWYRQILGQKVEFLVSFYNNEISEKSEIFDDQFSVERPDGSNFTLKIRSTKLEDSAMYFCASSDTGATLNEQYFGPGTRLTVT.

This chain uses TRBV30 with TRBJ1-5, with 8 bases identical to TRBD1. The germline V gene has CDR1 GTSNPN and CDR2 SVGIG (reference sequence). The CDR3 length is 14 residues. V was pared by 2 bases and J by 6 bases, with 6 bases of the junction left unmatched. The CDR3 spells CAWSWTGTGQPQHF. CDR3 nucleotide sequence: TGTGCCTGGAGTTGGACAGGGACCGGTCAGCCCCAGCATTTT.

V is TRBV11-3 and J is TRBJ2-2; 10 bases fit TRBD2. The CDR3 has 19 amino acids. CDR1 and CDR2 from the germline V gene are SGHNT and YENEEA. The trim removed 0 bases at V and 2 bases at J, leaving 9 bases unmatched. The CDR3 DNA reads as TGTGCCAGCAGCTTAGATCGGCGAGCGGGAGGGCCCAACACCGGGGAGCTGTTTTTT. It translates to CASSLDRRAGGPNTGELFF.

The chain has TRBV5-1 and TRBJ2-3; no clear D gene. V gave up 0 bases and J gave up 2 bases, with 10 bases separating them. The CDR3 contains 15 residues. The germline CDR1 and CDR2 sequences are SGHRS and YFSETQ. CDR3 protein: CASSLVSGSTDTQYF. The CDR3 DNA reads as TGCGCCAGCAGCTTGGTTTCCGGGTCCACAGATACGCAGTATTTT.

The chain employs TRBV29-1 and TRBJ1-1, with D unresolved. This CDR3 region has 12 residues. Germline assignment: CDR1 SQVTM and CDR2 ANQGSEA. CDR3 sequence reads: CSGGQPNTEAFF. The CDR3 nucleotides are TGCAGTGGAGGGCAACCGAACACTGAAGCTTTCTTT.

As to this clone: This same CDR3 is encoded by further DNA sequences in the sample. The chain combines TRBV6-1 with TRBJ1-1; possibly TRBD1 for D (5 bases). In germline, CDR1 is MNHNS, CDR2 SASEGT. The V end lost 4 bases, the J end lost 1 base, and 10 bases lay between the germline ends. CDR3 length: 14 amino acids. CDR3 sequence (DNA): TGTGCCAGCAGTGTGGCGGGGGGGAACACTGAAGCTTTCTTT. It is translated as CASSVAGGNTEAFF.

This clone showed up just once. The chain couples TRBV6-5 to TRBJ2-1; 8 nucleotides agree with TRBD2. V lost 3 bases to trimming and J lost 9 bases; unmatched junction nucleotides: 10. The CDR3 totals 15 residues. In germline, CDR1 is MNHEY, CDR2 SVGAGI. This chain's CDR3 is CASSYPGRAGSEQFF. The CDR3 DNA sequence: TGTGCCAGCAGTTATCCCGGGAGGGCCGGGAGTGAGCAGTTCTTC.

The chain uses TRBV28 and TRBJ1-5; 8 nucleotides agree with TRBD1. V shed 6 bases, J shed 2 bases, and the junction held 15 bases outside the gene matches. Germline V lookup: CDR1 MDHEN, CDR2 SYDVKM. The CDR3 covers 18 residues. This CDR3 is CASRLPPSGGFGNQPQHF. As DNA, the CDR3 is TGTGCCAGCAGACTCCCGCCGTCAGGGGGCTTCGGCAATCAGCCCCAGCATTTT.

This rearrangement joins TRBV29-1 to TRBJ1-2; no reliable D call. The CDR3 length is 12 residues. The germline gives CDR1 SQVTM, CDR2 ANQGSEA. The V gene lost 3 bases and the J gene lost 8 bases, with 13 bases spanning the gap. CDR3 sequence: CSVDDLREGYTF. CDR3 in DNA: TGCAGCGTTGATGACCTAAGGGAGGGCTACACCTTC.

The V gene is TRBV29-1, the J gene TRBJ2-6; tentative D call: TRBD2 (5 bases). Trimming stripped 5 bases from V and 1 base from J, with 6 bases between. In germline, CDR1 is SQVTM, CDR2 ANQGSEA. This CDR3 has 13 residues. CDR3 sequence: CSVLASGANVLTF. The CDR3 DNA reads as TGCAGCGTTTTAGCGTCTGGGGCCAACGTCCTGACTTTC.

The chain links TRBV2 to TRBJ2-3; 11 bases agree with TRBD2. V trimming: 5 bases; J trimming: 2 bases; junction bases outside the gene matches: 6. This CDR3 is built from 16 residues. In germline, CDR1 is SNHLY, CDR2 FYNNEI. CDR3 amino acids: CASSPGLAEFTDTQYF. CDR3 DNA sequence: TGTGCCAGCAGTCCGGGACTAGCGGAGTTCACAGATACGCAGTATTTT. Full variable domain (missing parts from reference TRBV2 and TRBJ2-3): EPEVTQTPSHQVTQMGQEVILRCVPISNHLYFYWYRQILGQKVEFLVSFYNNEISEKSEIFDDQFSVERPDGSNFTLKIRSTKLEDSAMYFCASSPGLAEFTDTQYFGPGTRLTVL.